The 27 T cell receptor beta chains given below trace back to one sample, sequenced in a study of lymphopenia after photon versus proton radiotherapy. Using immunoSEQ multiplex PCR, the repertoire was profiled, and TCRdb retains in-frame clones only, with some absent. The repertoire holds about 12,000 clones, with about 90% as singletons. The sequences come from peripheral blood, collected from a patient treated with proton-based radiotherapy. These receptors originate from a man in his 60s with pancreatic cancer.

The genes are TRBV7-8 and TRBJ2-1; D might be TRBD2 (5 bases). This CDR3 is 14 amino acids long. Germline CDR1 SGHVS, CDR2 FQNEAQ. Trimming pared 5 bases from V and 7 bases from J, leaving 15 bases between. The CDR3 nucleotides read TGTGCCAGCAGCCTATTAATTAGCGAAAATGAGCAGTTCTTC. Protein sequence: CASSLLISENEQFF.

This chain links TRBV7-9 with TRBJ2-4; 8 nucleotides align to TRBD1. Germline assignment: CDR1 SEHNR and CDR2 FQNEAQ (reference sequence). J lost 7 bases, V lost 3 bases, and 8 bases had no gene match. CDR3 length equals 15 residues. The CDR3 region is CASSFFPGGRNIQYF. In nucleotides, the CDR3 is TGTGCCAGCAGCTTCTTCCCAGGGGGCAGGAACATTCAGTACTTC.

As regards this clone: One end of the junction fails to match germline, which may point to a read error. The chain links TRBV7-7 to TRBJ2-2, with 10 positions matching TRBD1. This CDR3 region has 16 residues. Germline V gives CDR1 SSHAT, CDR2 FNYEAQ (reference sequence). The CDR3 DNA sequence: TGTGCTAGCAGCCGGGGACAGGGGAGAAACACCGGGGAGCTGTTTTTT. Translating it yields CASSRGQGRNTGELFF.

This clone was seen a single time. The V gene is TRBV7-9, the J gene TRBJ2-1, with D possibly being TRBD2 (6 bases). The CDR3 runs to 12 residues. V was cut by 5 bases and J by 12 bases, with 14 bases left in between. From germline, CDR1 is SEHNR and CDR2 FQNEAQ (reference sequence). CDR3 DNA: TGTGCCAGCAGCCATGAAGGGAGGCGGCAGTTCTTC. This translates into CASSHEGRRQFF.

The chain is built from TRBV15 and TRBJ2-7; 14 bases line up with TRBD2. Germline V CDR1 and CDR2: LNHNV, YYDKDF (reference sequence). Trimming took 3 bases from V and 6 from J; bases not matched to a gene: 10. This CDR3 comprises 17 residues. CDR3 in amino acids: CATSRVPRTSGRFEQYF. Here the CDR3 DNA reads TGTGCCACCAGCAGGGTCCCCAGGACTAGCGGGAGGTTCGAGCAGTACTTC.

The rearrangement links TRBV5-6 to TRBJ1-3, with D possibly being TRBD1 (5 bases). Trimming cost V 2 bases and J 2 bases, with 8 bases left between them. CDR1 SGHDT and CDR2 YYEEEE come from the germline V gene. The CDR3 spans 14 residues. The CDR3 nucleotides are TGTGCCAGCAGCTTAAGGGGAGCTGGAAACACCATATATTTT. This encodes CASSLRGAGNTIYF.

This clone was counted a few times. This CDR3 is CASSFSRSYGYTF. The CDR3 nucleotides are TGTGCCAGCAGCTTTAGCAGGTCATATGGCTACACCTTC. The chain combines TRBV5-4 with TRBJ1-2; D gene unclear. Germline-derived CDR1 and CDR2 are SGHNT and YYREEE (reference sequence). This CDR3 contains 13 residues. The V gene lost 2 bases and the J gene lost 5 bases, with 10 bases spanning the gap. Full variable domain (outside the CDR3, taken from reference TRBV5-4 and TRBJ1-2): ETGVTQSPTHLIKTRGQQVTLRCSSQSGHNTVSWYQQALGQGPQFIFQYYREEENGRGNFPPRFSGLQFPNYSSELNVNALELDDSALYLCASSFSRSYGYTFGSGTRLTVV.

This chain uses TRBV5-1 with TRBJ2-7, with D tentatively TRBD1 or TRBD2 (6 bases each). CDR1 SGHRS and CDR2 YFSETQ come from the germline V gene. V shed 3 bases and J shed 6 bases, with 22 bases lying between them. CDR3 size: 16 residues. CDR3 in amino acids: CASSYGGGPRGAEQYF. Here the CDR3 DNA reads TGCGCCAGCAGCTACGGTGGGGGGCCCAGGGGAGCCGAGCAGTACTTC.

This chain uses TRBV7-2 with TRBJ2-1, with 12 bases that match TRBD2. The V gene's germline CDR1 is SGHTA and CDR2 FQGNSA. The CDR3 length is 15 residues. Losses at the gene ends were 1 base for V and 9 bases for J; bases not matched to a gene: 4. CDR3 loop: CASSLGRLAGVEQFF. The DNA of the CDR3 is TGTGCCAGCAGCTTAGGCCGACTAGCGGGAGTTGAGCAGTTCTTC.

This rearrangement joins TRBV28 to TRBJ2-3, with D possibly TRBD1 on 6 matching bases. Germline values: CDR1 MDHEN, CDR2 SYDVKM. This CDR3 is 14 amino acids long. V dropped 6 bases and J dropped 6 bases, with 16 bases sitting between them. The CDR3, as DNA: TGTGCCAGCAGACGGGACACAGGTTGGGATACGCAGTATTTT. Translation gives CASRRDTGWDTQYF.

The rearrangement uses TRBV18 and TRBJ2-5; TRBD1 matches 8 bases. The CDR3 has 15 amino acids. V trimming: 2 bases; J trimming: 5 bases; junction bases outside the gene matches: 7. Germline V gene lookup returns CDR1 KGHSH and CDR2 LQKENI. CDR3: CASSPDRGFGETQYF. The CDR3 DNA is TGTGCCAGCTCACCAGACAGGGGATTTGGGGAGACCCAGTACTTC. Together with reference TRBV18 and TRBJ2-5, the CDR3 gives the full variable domain: NAGVMQNPRHLVRRRGQEARLRCSPMKGHSHVYWYRQLPEEGLKFMVYLQKENIIDESGMPKERFSAEFPKEGPSILRIQQVVRGDSAAYFCASSPDRGFGETQYFGPGTRLLVL.

The V gene is TRBV11-2, the J gene TRBJ2-7; D perhaps matches TRBD1 (6 bases). Trimming took 5 bases from V and 0 from J, leaving 14 bases between them. The germline V gene has CDR1 SGHAT and CDR2 FQNNGV. CDR3 size: 15 residues. The CDR3 sequence is CASSPLTGRSYEQYF. As DNA, the CDR3 is TGTGCCAGCAGCCCTCTGACAGGCCGCTCCTACGAGCAGTACTTC.

This sequence joins TRBV6-6 and TRBJ1-4; D may be TRBD1 (6 bases). V was cut by 7 bases and J by 1 base, with 7 bases left in between. CDR1 and CDR2 from the germline V gene are MNHNY and SVGAGI (reference sequence). There are 13 residues in the CDR3. CDR3 bases: TGTGCCAGCAAAGGGGGAACTAATGAAAAACTGTTTTTT. Amino acid sequence: CASKGGTNEKLFF.

The chain employs TRBV9 and TRBJ2-1; possibly TRBD1 or TRBD2 for D (5 bases each). Looked up from germline, CDR1 is SGDLS and CDR2 is YYNGEE. The CDR3 extends over 16 amino acids. Between the trimmed V and J ends, which lost 4 bases and 0 bases, there was a span of 14 bases. The DNA for the CDR3 is TGTGCCAGCAGCTCCGGGACGGGGAGCTCCTACAATGAGCAGTTCTTC. Translation: CASSSGTGSSYNEQFF.

V gene TRBV30 combines with J gene TRBJ1-6; 9 nucleotides align to TRBD1. CDR1 and CDR2 from the germline V gene are GTSNPN and SVGIG (reference sequence). Trimming removed 7 bases from V and 5 bases from J; junction bases left unmatched: 12. The CDR3 is made up of 16 amino acids. The CDR3, as DNA: TGTGCCTCGGCCCCGCCCGGACAGGGGAATAATTCACCCCTCCACTTT. Amino acids: CASAPPGQGNNSPLHF.

The gene calls are TRBV19 and TRBJ2-1, with 8 bases matching TRBD2. This CDR3 has 14 residues. J lost 2 bases, V lost 5 bases, and 2 bases had no gene match. The germline V gene has CDR1 LNHDA and CDR2 SQIVND (reference sequence). As DNA, the CDR3 is TGTGCCAGTAGTTATAGCGGGACCTACAATGAGCAGTTCTTC. It encodes CASSYSGTYNEQFF.

This sequence joins TRBV18 and TRBJ2-5, with unresolved D. V lost 0 bases and J 5 bases, leaving 13 bases between the germline ends. CDR3 length: 15 residues. Germline CDR1 KGHSH, CDR2 LQKENI. This CDR3 is CASSPPELPRETQYF. Written as DNA, the CDR3 is TGTGCCAGCTCACCACCAGAACTCCCCAGGGAGACCCAGTACTTC.

In this sample, this clone turned up once. The chain uses TRBV6-6 and TRBJ2-7; 8 nucleotides align to TRBD1. Germline assignment: CDR1 MNHNY and CDR2 SVGAGI (reference sequence). The CDR3 is 14 residues long. The V gene end was trimmed by 7 bases and the J gene end by 3 bases; junction bases not matched to a gene: 8. This CDR3 is CASNGQGFRYEQYF. Here the CDR3 DNA reads TGTGCCAGCAATGGACAGGGATTTCGCTACGAGCAGTACTTC.

The chain joins TRBV4-2 to TRBJ2-1; D is uncertain. Germline V CDR1 and CDR2: LGHNA, YNFKEQ. The CDR3 loop spans 13 amino acids. V gave up 0 bases and J gave up 10 bases, with 10 bases separating them. DNA for the CDR3: TGTGCCAGCAGCCAAGATGGATCGGAGGAGCAGTTCTTC. Its translation: CASSQDGSEEQFF.

V is TRBV6-5 and J is TRBJ1-1, with D maybe TRBD1 (5 bases). Per germline, CDR1 MNHEY and CDR2 SVGAGI. CDR3 size: 15 residues. Trimming took off 0 bases at V and 1 base at J, with 9 bases between the two ends. CDR3 sequence (DNA): TGTGCCAGCAGTTACTCAGGACATTCGAACACTGAAGCTTTCTTT. It yields the protein CASSYSGHSNTEAFF.

The chain links TRBV5-1 to TRBJ1-1; the D gene is possibly TRBD1 (5 bases). The V end was cut by 3 bases, the J end by 7 bases, with 16 bases between. Germline CDR1 is SGHRS and CDR2 is YFSETQ. CDR3 length: 14 amino acids. The CDR3 DNA reads as TGCGCCAGCAGCTCCTTGGGGGGAATCCTTGAAGCTTTCTTT. Translated, it gives CASSSLGGILEAFF.

The V and J genes are TRBV5-1 and TRBJ1-4; D call uncertain. The germline V gene encodes CDR1 SGHRS and CDR2 YFSETQ. Trimming cost V 0 bases and J 0 bases, with 12 bases left between them. This CDR3 region has 17 residues. Written as DNA, the CDR3 is TGCGCCAGCAGCTTGGCCGGTCGCCTTGCAACTAATGAAAAACTGTTTTTT. This gives the protein CASSLAGRLATNEKLFF.

The chain is built from TRBV5-6 and TRBJ2-7; 13 nucleotides agree with TRBD2. In germline, CDR1 is SGHDT, CDR2 YYEEEE. There are 18 residues in the CDR3. Trimming removed 3 bases from V and 4 bases from J; junction bases left unmatched: 13. This CDR3 reads CASSSRGLAGVFGYEQYF. The DNA of the CDR3 is TGTGCCAGCAGCTCGAGAGGACTAGCGGGAGTTTTTGGTTACGAGCAGTACTTC. Full variable domain (remainder filled in from reference TRBV5-6 and TRBJ2-7): DAGVTQSPTHLIKTRGQQVTLRCSPKSGHDTVSWYQQALGQGPQFIFQYYEEEERQRGNFPDRFSGHQFPNYSSELNVNALLLGDSALYLCASSSRGLAGVFGYEQYFGPGTRLTVT.

The chain couples TRBV9 to TRBJ2-1, with 10 bases identical to TRBD2. Trimming at V came to 1 base and at J to 8 bases, leaving 9 bases not matched to a gene. The CDR3 loop spans 16 amino acids. The germline gives CDR1 SGDLS, CDR2 YYNGEE. CDR3 sequence (DNA): TGTGCCAGCAGCGTAAGTGTAGCGGGAGGTCTCGATGAGCAGTTCTTC. This translates into CASSVSVAGGLDEQFF.

This clone was recorded only once. The V call is TRBV19, the J call TRBJ1-2; D gene unclear. Trimming removed 3 bases at V and 2 bases at J, with 22 bases between. CDR3 size: 18 residues. Per the germline V gene, CDR1 is LNHDA and CDR2 is SQIVND (reference sequence). The CDR3, as DNA: TGTGCCAGTAGTATGATTTGGCGGAGCCAACCTTGGAACTATGGCTACACCTTC. Translated: CASSMIWRSQPWNYGYTF.

The chain combines TRBV18 with TRBJ1-3, with D perhaps TRBD1 (5 bases). This CDR3 contains 16 residues. V dropped 3 bases and J dropped 0 bases, with 12 bases sitting between them. CDR1 KGHSH and CDR2 LQKENI come from the germline V gene. In DNA, the CDR3 is TGTGCCAGCTCACCGGGGACGGGATTCTCTGGAAACACCATATATTTT. Translation: CASSPGTGFSGNTIYF.

The rearrangement links TRBV4-2 to TRBJ2-7, with D possibly being TRBD2 (5 bases). CDR1 is LGHNA, CDR2 YNFKEQ, per germline. V lost 1 base to trimming and J lost 5 bases, with 12 bases between them. The CDR3 is 14 residues long. The CDR3 reads CASSQVSGVHEQYF. The CDR3 coding sequence is TGTGCCAGCAGCCAAGTGTCCGGGGTCCACGAGCAGTACTTC.